The 20 T cell receptor beta chains below were found in one sample sequenced in a study of Ad26.COV2.S vaccination and SARS-CoV-2 variants. Only in-frame clones appear in the TCRdb table, and some are missing; sequencing was by immunoSEQ multiplex PCR. The sample comprises roughly 330,000 clones, almost 90% of which are singletons, and over 5% rests with the top ten. The treatment was: over 15 received Ad26.COV2.S at low or high dose, single or two shots; about 5 received placebo; per-sample allocation not given. After the first vaccine or placebo injection, samples were drawn on day 63. The sample consisted of peripheral blood, taken in a trial of Ad26.COV2.S vaccine versus placebo. The receptors were sampled from a person aged 18 to 65 who received the Ad26.COV2.S COVID-19 vaccine or a placebo.

The chain links TRBV5-6 to TRBJ1-1, with D maybe TRBD1 (5 bases). The CDR3 has 15 amino acids. Germline lookup yields CDR1 SGHDT and CDR2 YYEEEE. V lost 4 bases, J lost 3 bases, and 16 bases lay in between. As DNA, the CDR3 is TGTGCCAGCAGCCCAATAGGGGCACCGGACACTGAAGCTTTCTTT. Its protein is CASSPIGAPDTEAFF.

The V call is TRBV18, the J call TRBJ2-1, with 8 nucleotides matching TRBD2. V was pared by 2 bases and J by 7 bases, with 13 bases of the junction left unmatched. This CDR3 comprises 17 residues. Germline V gene sequence: CDR1 KGHSH, CDR2 LQKENI. The CDR3 bases are TGTGCCAGCTCACCAATGGCGGGGGGTCCCAAGAATAATGAGCAGTTCTTC. Its translation: CASSPMAGGPKNNEQFF.

The count of this clone is one. The rearrangement joins TRBV6-2 or TRBV6-3 to TRBJ1-2; D may be TRBD1 (5 bases). This CDR3 contains 17 residues. V was trimmed by 2 bases and J by 3 bases, leaving 19 bases between them. Germline CDR1 is MNHEY and CDR2 is SVGEGT. The CDR3 sequence: CASSYSRDGRSDYGYTF. The DNA of the CDR3 is TGTGCCAGCAGTTACAGTCGGGACGGCCGGAGCGACTATGGCTACACCTTC.

This chain uses TRBV6-2 or TRBV6-3 with TRBJ2-2; 8 nucleotides match TRBD1. Germline CDR1 and CDR2: MNHEY and SVGEGT. The CDR3 consists of 15 residues. With V trimmed by 4 bases and J by 5 bases, 6 bases remained unmatched. The CDR3 coding sequence is TGTGCCAGCAGTTCAGGGGGCCGGGGGACCGGGGAGCTGTTTTTT. This codes for CASSSGGRGTGELFF.

The rearrangement links TRBV5-6 to TRBJ2-3; a possible D gene is TRBD2 (6 bases). This CDR3 region has 14 residues. In germline, CDR1 is SGHDT, CDR2 YYEEEE. The V end lost 0 bases, the J end lost 5 bases, and 10 bases lay between the germline ends. The CDR3: CASSLGDSKDTQYF. In DNA, the CDR3 is TGTGCCAGCAGCTTGGGGGACTCCAAAGATACGCAGTATTTT.

V is TRBV7-2 and J is TRBJ1-1; no definite D call. CDR1 is SGHTA, CDR2 FQGNSA, per germline. This CDR3 is 13 amino acids long. V was cut by 5 bases and J by 5 bases, with 12 bases left in between. CDR3 protein: CASSPSMVTEAFF. The CDR3 region has the DNA TGTGCCAGCAGCCCCTCGATGGTAACTGAAGCTTTCTTT.

The DNA for the CDR3 is TGCGCCAGCAGCGGCCACTATGGCTACACCTTC. Translation: CASSGHYGYTF. V and J are TRBV4-1 and TRBJ1-2; D is unclear. Germline-derived CDR1 and CDR2 are MGHRA and YSYEKL. CDR3 length: 11 amino acids. V was trimmed by 5 bases and J by 3 bases, leaving 4 bases between them.

V gene TRBV7-2 combines with J gene TRBJ2-1, with D unresolved. Germline loops: CDR1 SGHTA, CDR2 FQGNSA. V was shortened by 3 bases and J by 5 bases, with 2 bases between the two germline ends. CDR3 size: 11 residues. CDR3 sequence: CASSFHNEQFF. DNA of the CDR3: TGTGCCAGCAGCTTCCACAATGAGCAGTTCTTC.

The chain employs TRBV7-8 and TRBJ1-1; D is uncertain. The germline V gene encodes CDR1 SGHVS and CDR2 FQNEAQ. The CDR3 consists of 14 residues. Trimming left V 5 bases short and J 2 bases short, with 12 bases between. In nucleotides, the CDR3 is TGTGCCAGCAGCCCCCCCACTAGCAACACTGAAGCTTTCTTT. The encoded protein is CASSPPTSNTEAFF. The full variable domain, its missing parts supplied by reference TRBV7-8 and TRBJ1-1, is GAGVSQSPRYKVAKRGQDVALRCDPISGHVSLFWYQQALGQGPEFLTYFQNEAQLDKSGLPSDRFFAERPEGSVSTLKIQRTQQEDSAVYLCASSPPTSNTEAFFGQGTRLTVV.

The rearrangement joins TRBV27 to TRBJ2-2; 13 nucleotides agree with TRBD2. The CDR3 consists of 17 residues. V gave up 5 bases and J gave up 4 bases; unmatched junction bases: 7. CDR1 is MNHEY, CDR2 SMNVEV, per germline (reference sequence). The CDR3 loop is CASSVTSGRAGTGELFF. The CDR3 DNA follows: TGTGCCAGCAGTGTCACTAGCGGGAGGGCGGGCACCGGGGAGCTGTTTTTT.

This chain connects TRBV19 to TRBJ1-1, with a tentative D call TRBD1 (5 bases). The CDR3 extends over 17 amino acids. CDR1 LNHDA and CDR2 SQIVND come from the germline V gene (reference sequence). V lost 5 bases to trimming and J lost 0 bases, with 19 bases between them. CDR3 nucleotide sequence: TGTGCCAGTAGTCCCCGGTGGAGTGGGACGGTGAACACTGAAGCTTTCTTT. Amino acids: CASSPRWSGTVNTEAFF.

In the case of this clone: Germline and junction disagree at one end, which may indicate a read error. The V and J genes are TRBV2 and TRBJ1-5; TRBD1 aligns across 8 bases. The CDR3 runs to 12 residues. Germline lookup yields CDR1 SNHLY and CDR2 FYNNEI. CDR3 nucleotide sequence: TGTGCCCGCAAAGGGGATCGCACAGGGGGACTATTT. Protein: CARKGDRTGGLF.

The V gene is TRBV14, the J gene TRBJ2-7, with D possibly TRBD2 on 6 matching bases. Trimming removed 4 bases at V and 4 bases at J, with 32 bases between. This CDR3 spans 20 amino acids. Per the germline V gene, CDR1 is SGHDN and CDR2 is FVKESK. For the CDR3, the DNA is TGTGCCAGCAGCCTCCCATCGGGGACTGTCCAATCTTTTCAGGAATACGAGCAGTACGTC. It translates to CASSLPSGTVQSFQEYEQYV.

The V gene is TRBV30, the J gene TRBJ2-5; D might be TRBD2 (6 bases). From germline, CDR1 is GTSNPN and CDR2 SVGIG (reference sequence). The CDR3 covers 12 residues. V dropped 5 bases and J dropped 5 bases, with 12 bases sitting between them. The CDR3 protein is CAWGGVGETQYF. The CDR3 nucleotides read TGTGCCTGGGGAGGGGTGGGTGAGACCCAGTACTTC.

V and J are TRBV15 and TRBJ2-3; 7 bases map to TRBD2. This CDR3 has 16 amino acids. Germline CDR1 and CDR2: LNHNV and YYDKDF (reference sequence). The V segment lost 5 bases and the J segment 2 bases; nucleotides outside the gene matches: 10. The CDR3 sequence is CATSPVAGRNTDTQYF. The CDR3 nucleotides read TGTGCCACCAGCCCGGTAGCGGGTAGAAACACAGATACGCAGTATTTT.

The CDR3, as DNA: TGTGCCAGCACTCGGGGTGGTGAAGCTTTCTTT. This encodes CASTRGGEAFF. The chain joins TRBV6-5 to TRBJ1-1, with D hard to call. V was shortened by 7 bases and J by 7 bases, with 10 bases between the two germline ends. CDR3 length: 11 residues. CDR1 is MNHEY, CDR2 SVGAGI, per germline.

Written as DNA, the CDR3 is TGTGCCAGCAGCTTAGCAGCGGGAGGAGGTGAGCAGTTCTTC. Amino acid sequence: CASSLAAGGGEQFF. V gene TRBV7-2 combines with J gene TRBJ2-1; 9 bases match TRBD2. The CDR3 is made up of 14 amino acids. CDR1 and CDR2 from the germline V gene are SGHTA and FQGNSA. V lost 0 bases and J lost 9; bases outside the gene matches: 3.

The CDR3 reads CASSLTVYNQPQHF. As DNA, the CDR3 is TGTGCCAGCAGTTTGACAGTATACAATCAGCCCCAGCATTTT. The chain employs TRBV6-2 or TRBV6-3 and TRBJ1-5, with D maybe TRBD1 (5 bases). Trimming removed 4 bases from V and 3 bases from J, with 10 bases in between. Germline V gene sequence: CDR1 MNHEY, CDR2 SVGEGT. The CDR3 runs 14 residues.

The CDR3 is CASSSPGGAGATEAFF. In DNA form, the CDR3 reads TGTGCCAGCAGTTCCCCAGGGGGGGCGGGCGCCACTGAAGCTTTCTTT. The chain recombines TRBV28 with TRBJ1-1, with TRBD1 matching over 7 bases. V shed 4 bases, J shed 4 bases, and the junction held 12 bases outside the gene matches. This CDR3 comprises 16 residues. Germline CDR1 and CDR2: MDHEN and SYDVKM.

This CDR3 reads CASSSTGHEQYV. CDR3 nucleotides: TGTGCCAGCAGTTCGACAGGGCACGAGCAGTACGTC. The chain combines TRBV2 with TRBJ2-7; 7 bases agree with TRBD1. Germline V lookup: CDR1 SNHLY, CDR2 FYNNEI. The CDR3 covers 12 residues. J lost 5 bases, V lost 5 bases, and 3 bases had no gene match.